The present entry profiles one T cell receptor beta chain with its context. Its antigen is still unknown. At one boundary the junction diverges from the germline segment, which might be a read error. This record belongs to a study of tumor-infiltrating lymphocytes in primary liver carcinoma. Study overall: Regardless of tissue type, samples showed similar yields of roughly 3.5 to 7.5 million productive TCRbeta reads. Study-level results: Tumors had a significantly higher top-250-clone fraction than blood (p = 0.039). Reduced overlap was seen in tumor-adjacent and tumor-blood pairs versus tumor region pairs.

Co-extraction yielded RNA and DNA from around 20-30 mg of unsorted bulk tissue. Through surgical resection, the patients' primary liver carcinoma was treated. The authors made TCR beta cDNA from 400 to 550 ng total RNA with a constant-region primer. The TCR beta library was amplified through three nested multiplex PCR rounds in a modified ARM-PCR procedure. Forward primers for TRBV1-TRBV30 and a C-beta reverse primer served the first two PCR rounds, at 10 cycles each. TCRdb reanalysed the multiplex PCR reads using MiXCR and keeps one entry per CDR3 protein. Among approximately 190,000 distinct CDR3 sequences, around 81% were seen once, and the ten largest hold around a sixth. Per germline, CDR1 MNHEY and CDR2 SVGEGT. This CDR3 spans 16 amino acids.

Sequenced input: tumor tissue from primary liver carcinoma. The chain has TRBV6-2 or TRBV6-3 and TRBJ2-3; 7 positions match TRBD2. The receptor's source is a middle-aged man with primary liver carcinoma and hepatitis B virus infection. DNA of the CDR3: TGTGCCAGCAGTTACCTAGTGGGAGGGCCGACAGATACACAGTATTTT. Translation gives CASSYLVGGPTDTQYF.